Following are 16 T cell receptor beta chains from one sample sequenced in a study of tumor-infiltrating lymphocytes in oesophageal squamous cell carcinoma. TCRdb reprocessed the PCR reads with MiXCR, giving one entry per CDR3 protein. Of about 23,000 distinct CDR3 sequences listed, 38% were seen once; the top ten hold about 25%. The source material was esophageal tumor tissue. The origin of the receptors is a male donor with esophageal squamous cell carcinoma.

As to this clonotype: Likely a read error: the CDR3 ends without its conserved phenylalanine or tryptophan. The CDR3, as DNA: TGTGCCAGCAGCGAAGGGCCTGAAGAGACCCAGTACTTA. Translated: CASSEGPEETQYL. The genes are TRBV7-3 and TRBJ2-1; no reliable D call. The J call may be wrong; the DNA end is better matched by TRBJ2-5. Germline assignment: CDR1 SGHTA and CDR2 FQGTGA. This CDR3 has 13 amino acids.

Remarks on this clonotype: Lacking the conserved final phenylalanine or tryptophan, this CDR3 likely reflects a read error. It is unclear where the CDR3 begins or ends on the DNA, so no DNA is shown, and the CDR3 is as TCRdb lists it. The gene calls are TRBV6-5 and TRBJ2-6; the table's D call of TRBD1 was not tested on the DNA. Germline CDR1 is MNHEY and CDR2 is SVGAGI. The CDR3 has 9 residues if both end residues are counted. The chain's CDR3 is CASSYSSGG.

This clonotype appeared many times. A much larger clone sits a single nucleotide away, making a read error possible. The chain's CDR3 is CASSYSISGRDNEQYF. CDR3 in DNA: TGTGCCAGCAGTTACTCGATTAGCGGGAGGGACAATGAGCAGTACTTC. The chain joins TRBV6-6 to TRBJ2-1; 11 positions match TRBD2. The DNA end is more similar to TRBJ2-7, so the J call may be wrong. There are 16 residues in the CDR3. The germline CDR1 and CDR2 sequences are MNHNY and SVGAGI (reference sequence).

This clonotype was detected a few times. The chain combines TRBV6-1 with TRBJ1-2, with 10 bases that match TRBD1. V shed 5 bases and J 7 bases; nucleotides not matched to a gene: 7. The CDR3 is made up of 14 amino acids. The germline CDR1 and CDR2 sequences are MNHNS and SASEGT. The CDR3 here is CASSSDRGRGGYTF. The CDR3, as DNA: TGTGCCAGCAGTTCCGACAGGGGGCGAGGTGGCTACACCTTC.

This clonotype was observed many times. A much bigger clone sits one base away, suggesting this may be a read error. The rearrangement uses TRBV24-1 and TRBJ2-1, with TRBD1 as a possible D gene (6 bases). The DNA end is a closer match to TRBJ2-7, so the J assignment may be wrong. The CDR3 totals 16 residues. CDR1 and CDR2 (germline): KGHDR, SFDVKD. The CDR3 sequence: CATQGSRPSSYNEQYF. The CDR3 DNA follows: TGTGCCACCCAGGGGAGCCGCCCAAGCTCCTACAATGAGCAGTACTTC.

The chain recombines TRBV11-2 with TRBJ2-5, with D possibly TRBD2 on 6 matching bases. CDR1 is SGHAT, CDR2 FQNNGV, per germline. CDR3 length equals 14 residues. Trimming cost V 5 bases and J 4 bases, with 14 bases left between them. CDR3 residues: CASSPSFSGETQYF. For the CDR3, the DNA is TGTGCCAGCAGCCCCTCTTTTAGCGGAGAGACCCAGTACTTC.

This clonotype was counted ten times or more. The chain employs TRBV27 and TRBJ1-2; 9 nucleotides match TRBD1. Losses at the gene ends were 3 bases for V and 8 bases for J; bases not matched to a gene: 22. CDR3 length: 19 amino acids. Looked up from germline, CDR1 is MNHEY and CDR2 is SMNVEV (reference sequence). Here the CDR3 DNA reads TGTGCCAGCAGTTTCCTATTAAACCGGGACAGGGAAATTTTCGTCGGCTACACCTTC. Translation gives CASSFLLNRDREIFVGYTF.

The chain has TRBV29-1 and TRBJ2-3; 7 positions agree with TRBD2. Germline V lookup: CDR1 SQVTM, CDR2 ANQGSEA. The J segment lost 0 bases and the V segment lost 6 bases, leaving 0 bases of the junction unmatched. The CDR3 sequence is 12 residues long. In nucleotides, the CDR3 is TGCAGCGTGGGACTAAGCACAGATACGCAGTATTTT. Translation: CSVGLSTDTQYF.

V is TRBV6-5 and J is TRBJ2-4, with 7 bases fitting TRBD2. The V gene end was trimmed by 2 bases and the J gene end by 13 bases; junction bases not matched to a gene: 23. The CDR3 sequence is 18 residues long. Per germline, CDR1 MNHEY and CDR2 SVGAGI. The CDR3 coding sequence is TGTGCCAGCAGTTACCCCAGAGGGGTGAGCGGGGAGGGTTCTGAGCAGTACTTC. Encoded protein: CASSYPRGVSGEGSEQYF.

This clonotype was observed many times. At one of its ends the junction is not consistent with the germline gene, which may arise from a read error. For the CDR3, the DNA is TGCGCCAGCACCTCGGGACAGGCGAATTCACCCCTCCACTTC. Encoded protein: CASTSGQANSPLHF. This rearrangement joins TRBV10-2 to TRBJ2-7; 8 bases align to TRBD1. Germline CDR1 WSHSY, CDR2 SAAADI. CDR3 size: 14 residues.

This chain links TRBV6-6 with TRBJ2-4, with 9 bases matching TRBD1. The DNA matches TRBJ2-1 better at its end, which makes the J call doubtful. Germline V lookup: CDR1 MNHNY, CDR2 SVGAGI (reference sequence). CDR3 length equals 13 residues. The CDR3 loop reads CASSRQGVNEQFF. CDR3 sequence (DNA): TGTGCCAGCAGCAGACAGGGGGTGAATGAGCAGTTCTTC.

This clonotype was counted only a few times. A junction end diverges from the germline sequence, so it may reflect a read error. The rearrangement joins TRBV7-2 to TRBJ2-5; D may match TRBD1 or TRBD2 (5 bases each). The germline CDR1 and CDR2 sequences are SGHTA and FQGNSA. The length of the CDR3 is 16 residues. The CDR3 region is CASSRKAGTENSPLHF. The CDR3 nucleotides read TGTGCCAGCAGCCGTAAAGCCGGGACCGAAAATTCACCCCTCCACTTC.

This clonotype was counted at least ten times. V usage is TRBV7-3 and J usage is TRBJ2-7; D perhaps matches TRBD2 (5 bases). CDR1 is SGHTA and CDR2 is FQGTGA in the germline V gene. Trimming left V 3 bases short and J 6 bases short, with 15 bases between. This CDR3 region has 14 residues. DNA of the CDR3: TGTGCCAGCAGCTTCGGTGGGAGTTCAGCCGAGCAGTACTTC. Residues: CASSFGGSSAEQYF.

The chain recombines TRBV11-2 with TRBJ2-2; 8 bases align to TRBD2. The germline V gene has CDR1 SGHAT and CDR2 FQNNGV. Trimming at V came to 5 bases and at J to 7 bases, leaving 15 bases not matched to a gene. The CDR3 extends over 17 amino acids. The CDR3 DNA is TGTGCCAGCAGCAAACTAGCGGCGCGTGACGGCGGCGGGGAGCTGTTTTTT. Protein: CASSKLAARDGGGELFF.

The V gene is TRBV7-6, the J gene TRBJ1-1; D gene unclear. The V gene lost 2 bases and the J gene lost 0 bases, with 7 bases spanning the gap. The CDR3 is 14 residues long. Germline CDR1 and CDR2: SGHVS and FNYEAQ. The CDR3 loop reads CASSLLSLNTEAFF. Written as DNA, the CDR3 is TGTGCCAGCAGCTTACTCAGCCTGAACACTGAAGCTTTCTTT.

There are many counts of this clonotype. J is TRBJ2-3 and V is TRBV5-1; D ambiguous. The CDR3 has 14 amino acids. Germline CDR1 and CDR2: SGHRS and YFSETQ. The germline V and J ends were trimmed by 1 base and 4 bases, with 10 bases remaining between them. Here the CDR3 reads CASSLLPGPDTQYF. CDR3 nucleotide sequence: TGCGCCAGCAGCTTGTTGCCCGGGCCAGATACGCAGTATTTT.